Shown below are 27 T cell receptor beta chains from a single sample sequenced in a study of patients and donors after allogeneic stem cell transplantation. A single record per CDR3 protein comes from TCRdb applying MiXCR to the RT-PCR reads. This sample has approximately 410,000 distinct CDR3 sequences, with 16% found just once. The sequencing input was blood, either unsorted or a sorted T cell fraction (not recorded which). Every receptor here comes from a human donor who was either an allogeneic HSCT recipient or a stem cell or donor lymphocyte infusion donor (not recorded which). It is not recorded whose cells these are; they may come from a transplant donor.

V usage is TRBV12-5 and J usage is TRBJ2-5, with 10 positions matching TRBD2. This CDR3 is 17 amino acids long. Trimming took 0 bases from V and 4 from J; bases not matched to a gene: 8. CDR1 and CDR2 from the germline V gene are LGHNT and FRNRAP. The CDR3 loop is CASGLVLASGSGETQYF. The CDR3 bases are TGTGCTAGTGGTTTGGTACTTGCTAGCGGGAGTGGAGAGACCCAGTACTTC.

The chain recombines TRBV2 with TRBJ2-7; TRBD2 aligns across 10 bases. V lost 5 bases, J lost 3 bases, and 7 bases stayed unmatched. Per germline, CDR1 SNHLY and CDR2 FYNNEI. This CDR3 has 15 residues. The CDR3 DNA is TGTGCCAGCAGTTTTACTAGCGGGGAGATCTACGAGCAGTACTTC. It yields the protein CASSFTSGEIYEQYF.

This clonotype appeared once. This chain joins TRBV2 and TRBJ2-1, with 13 bases aligning to TRBD2. Germline V gene data show CDR1 as SNHLY and CDR2 as FYNNEI. J was trimmed by 10 bases and V by 4 bases; bases with no gene match: 7. This CDR3 is 15 amino acids long. CDR3 bases: TGTGCCAGCAGTGTGCGGACTAGCGGGAGAGGGGAGCAGTTCTTC. It yields the protein CASSVRTSGRGEQFF.

The chain couples TRBV12-5 to TRBJ2-3; D tentatively fits TRBD1 or TRBD2 (6 bases each). The CDR3 consists of 15 residues. Germline values: CDR1 LGHNT, CDR2 FRNRAP. The V end lost 0 bases, the J end lost 3 bases, and 10 bases lay between the germline ends. The CDR3 DNA is TGTGCTAGTGGTTTGGTAACAGGGAGGACAGATACGCAGTATTTT. Its translation: CASGLVTGRTDTQYF.

The rearrangement joins TRBV7-2 to TRBJ2-1; D is possibly TRBD2 (5 bases). Germline values: CDR1 SGHTA, CDR2 FQGNSA. V gave up 5 bases and J gave up 6 bases, with 17 bases separating them. This CDR3 spans 15 amino acids. The CDR3 region has the DNA TGTGCCAGCAGCCCATGGGTCGGGGAAGGCAATGAGCAGTTCTTC. Protein: CASSPWVGEGNEQFF.

The rearrangement uses TRBV19 and TRBJ2-6; D might be TRBD1 (6 bases). The CDR3 length is 14 residues. In germline, CDR1 is LNHDA, CDR2 SQIVND (reference sequence). V shed 8 bases and J shed 8 bases, with 16 bases lying between them. In DNA, the CDR3 is TGTGCCAGTGGATCCCTAAGGGGGTCCAACGTCCTGACTTTC. Encoded protein: CASGSLRGSNVLTF.

This clonotype was counted at least ten times. The V gene is TRBV5-1, the J gene TRBJ2-3; the D gene is possibly TRBD1 (6 bases). This CDR3 has 15 amino acids. V was clipped by 3 bases and J by 0 bases, with 11 bases between them. CDR1 SGHRS and CDR2 YFSETQ come from the germline V gene. CDR3 in amino acids: CASSWGRGSTDTQYF. The CDR3 region has the DNA TGCGCCAGCAGCTGGGGAAGGGGGAGCACAGATACGCAGTATTTT.

This clonotype was recorded many times. CDR3 protein: CATSRDPANSGPQHF. The CDR3 nucleotides read TGTGCCACCAGCAGAGATCCGGCGAACTCGGGGCCCCAGCATTTT. The chain joins TRBV15 to TRBJ1-5, with unresolved D. CDR1 LNHNV and CDR2 YYDKDF come from the germline V gene (reference sequence). This CDR3 contains 15 residues. Trimming pared 0 bases from V and 9 bases from J, leaving 15 bases between.

At least ten counts were recorded for this clonotype. The chain joins TRBV11-2 to TRBJ2-7; the D is unclear. CDR3 length equals 14 residues. Germline-derived CDR1 and CDR2 are SGHAT and FQNNGV. Trimming shortened V by 4 bases and J by 0 bases, and 10 bases separated the two germline ends. Written as DNA, the CDR3 is TGTGCCAGCAGCTCTCTTAGGAGCTCCTACGAGCAGTACTTC. Protein product: CASSSLRSSYEQYF.

The count of this clonotype is one. J is TRBJ1-2 and V is TRBV20-1; unclear D gene. CDR3 size: 15 residues. V shed 0 bases and J shed 2 bases, with 13 bases lying between them. Germline V CDR1 and CDR2: DFQATT, SNEGSKA (reference sequence). The CDR3 nucleotides are TGCAGTGCTAGAGATTTAGGCAGATTGAACTATGGCTACACCTTC. Translation gives CSARDLGRLNYGYTF.

This clonotype was observed a few times. V and J are TRBV7-9 and TRBJ2-2; D may be TRBD2 (5 bases). Germline assignment: CDR1 SEHNR and CDR2 FQNEAQ (reference sequence). The V end lost 7 bases, the J end lost 3 bases, and 18 bases lay between the germline ends. The CDR3 has 16 residues. CDR3 DNA: TGTGCCAGCACGCGCTTACGGCCCGGGGACACCGGGGAGCTGTTTTTT. This encodes CASTRLRPGDTGELFF.

The V call is TRBV21-1, the J call TRBJ1-5. TRBV21-1 is a pseudogene segment. The CDR3 has 15 amino acids. The CDR3 DNA reads as TGTGCCAGCAGCAAAGAGTTAGGGAGGAATCAGCCCCAGCATTTT. Translated, it gives CASSKELGRNQPQHF.

The CDR3 bases are TGTGCCAGCAGTTTATCTAAAGGCAGCAATCAGCCCCAGCATTTT. Protein sequence: CASSLSKGSNQPQHF. The rearrangement uses TRBV27 and TRBJ1-5; D remains ambiguous. The CDR3 length is 15 residues. Germline V CDR1 and CDR2: MNHEY, SMNVEV (reference sequence). V dropped 0 bases and J dropped 1 base, with 7 bases sitting between them.

The V and J genes are TRBV27 and TRBJ2-7; 8 nucleotides match TRBD2. CDR1 is MNHEY, CDR2 SMNVEV, per germline (reference sequence). V shed 4 bases and J 2 bases; nucleotides not matched to a gene: 10. The CDR3 consists of 16 residues. CDR3 sequence (DNA): TGTGCCAGCAGTTCTTTTAGCGGGGCAGGGACCTACGAGCAGTACTTC. Translating it yields CASSSFSGAGTYEQYF.

This clonotype showed up many times. The genes are TRBV5-1 and TRBJ2-5; the match to TRBD1 covers 7 bases. Trimming cost V 4 bases and J 2 bases; bases outside gene matches: 2. This CDR3 spans 13 amino acids. CDR1 is SGHRS and CDR2 is YFSETQ in the germline V gene. CDR3 in DNA: TGCGCCAGCAGCGGGGGACAGCAAGAGACCCAGTACTTC. It translates to CASSGGQQETQYF.

This clonotype has only a few counts. The chain links TRBV2 to TRBJ2-2; D assignment may be TRBD1 or TRBD2 (5 bases each). In germline, CDR1 is SNHLY, CDR2 FYNNEI. V was trimmed by 6 bases and J by 4 bases, leaving 9 bases between them. The CDR3 has 13 residues. DNA of the CDR3: TGTGCCAGCAGCGGGACGGGCACCGGGGAGCTGTTTTTT. The encoded protein is CASSGTGTGELFF.

V usage is TRBV5-6 and J usage is TRBJ1-6; D perhaps matches TRBD1 (6 bases). V lost 3 bases, J lost 9 bases, and 28 bases lay in between. The V gene's germline CDR1 is SGHDT and CDR2 YYEEEE. This CDR3 region has 19 residues. The CDR3 DNA is TGTGCCAGCAGCTCCCCGACAGCCTTTTTCGGGACAATCGGTTCACCCCTCCACTTT. Protein sequence: CASSSPTAFFGTIGSPLHF.

The sample holds a few counts of this clonotype. CDR3 in DNA: TGTGCCACCAGTGACCCAGGACGGTCCCAAGAGACCCAGTACTTC. Its protein is CATSDPGRSQETQYF. The J gene is TRBJ2-5, the V gene TRBV24-1; D is ambiguous. The V end lost 4 bases, the J end lost 1 base, and 12 bases lay between the germline ends. This CDR3 is built from 15 residues. Per germline, CDR1 KGHDR and CDR2 SFDVKD.

The chain uses TRBV7-9 and TRBJ2-1; D is perhaps TRBD2 (6 bases). The V end was cut by 3 bases, the J end by 8 bases, with 14 bases between. Germline CDR1 SEHNR, CDR2 FQNEAQ (reference sequence). The CDR3 length is 14 residues. The CDR3 here is CASSLAGEVDEQFF. DNA of the CDR3: TGTGCCAGCAGCTTGGCTGGGGAGGTAGATGAGCAGTTCTTC. The whole variable domain, remainder taken from reference TRBV7-9 and TRBJ2-1, is DTGVSQNPRHKITKRGQNVTFRCDPISEHNRLYWYRQTLGQGPEFLTYFQNEAQLEKSRLLSDRFSAERPKGSFSTLEIQRTEQGDSAMYLCASSLAGEVDEQFFGPGTRLTVL.

The chain recombines TRBV27 with TRBJ1-5; a possible D gene is TRBD1 (5 bases). The CDR3 is 15 residues long. The V end was cut by 2 bases, the J end by 4 bases, with 12 bases between. Germline V CDR1 and CDR2: MNHEY, SMNVEV (reference sequence). This CDR3 reads CASSLRQGRNQPQHF. DNA of the CDR3: TGTGCCAGCAGTTTACGGCAGGGACGGAATCAGCCCCAGCATTTT.

This chain connects TRBV7-3 to TRBJ2-5; 8 bases line up with TRBD2. In germline, CDR1 is SGHTA, CDR2 FQGTGA. The CDR3 length is 15 residues. The V segment lost 1 base and the J segment 4 bases; nucleotides outside the gene matches: 5. The CDR3 loop is CASSLSGRNGETQYF. The CDR3 nucleotides read TGTGCCAGCAGCTTAAGCGGGAGGAATGGAGAGACCCAGTACTTC.

This clonotype came up many times. The rearrangement uses TRBV3-1 and TRBJ1-6; no definite D call. This CDR3 region has 14 residues. The germline CDR1 and CDR2 sequences are LGHDT and YNNKEL (reference sequence). The V gene lost 4 bases and the J gene lost 2 bases, with 6 bases spanning the gap. CDR3 nucleotide sequence: TGTGCCAGCAGCCGAGGCACCTATAATTCACCCCTCCACTTT. This codes for CASSRGTYNSPLHF.

This clonotype showed up just a few times. The CDR3: CASSTWPLGYGYTF. DNA for the CDR3: TGTGCCAGCAGTACCTGGCCGTTGGGCTATGGCTACACCTTC. V usage is TRBV6-1 and J usage is TRBJ1-2; no definite D call. This CDR3 spans 14 amino acids. CDR1 MNHNS and CDR2 SASEGT come from the germline V gene. Trimming left V 5 bases short and J 4 bases short, with 14 bases between.

The V call is TRBV20-1, the J call TRBJ1-6, with a weak D call TRBD1 (6 bases). This CDR3 comprises 15 residues. V was trimmed by 3 bases and J by 1 base, leaving 10 bases between them. Per the germline V gene, CDR1 is DFQATT and CDR2 is SNEGSKA (reference sequence). CDR3 amino acids: CSASGRGSYNSPLHF. In nucleotides, the CDR3 is TGCAGTGCTAGTGGCAGGGGTTCCTATAATTCACCCCTCCACTTT.

This chain uses TRBV2 with TRBJ1-3, with D possibly matching TRBD1 (6 bases). The CDR3 consists of 14 residues. From germline, CDR1 is SNHLY and CDR2 FYNNEI. Trimming left V 8 bases short and J 0 bases short, with 11 bases between. The CDR3: CASSGQLSGNTIYF. The DNA for the CDR3 is TGTGCCAGCTCCGGACAGCTCTCTGGAAACACCATATATTTT. Filled out from reference TRBV2 and TRBJ1-3, the complete variable domain reads EPEVTQTPSHQVTQMGQEVILRCVPISNHLYFYWYRQILGQKVEFLVSFYNNEISEKSEIFDDQFSVERPDGSNFTLKIRSTKLEDSAMYFCASSGQLSGNTIYFGEGSWLTVV.

This clonotype was seen a handful of times. This chain uses TRBV7-2 with TRBJ2-5, with D tentatively TRBD1 (6 bases). Germline loops: CDR1 SGHTA, CDR2 FQGNSA. V was pared by 5 bases and J by 2 bases, with 15 bases between. CDR3 length: 15 amino acids. This CDR3 reads CASSPRGGQQETQYF. CDR3 DNA: TGTGCCAGCAGCCCGAGGGGTGGACAGCAAGAGACCCAGTACTTC.

This clonotype was counted between two and nine times. J is TRBJ2-7 and V is TRBV27; TRBD1 aligns across 9 bases. Germline-derived CDR1 and CDR2 are MNHEY and SMNVEV (reference sequence). The trim removed 8 bases at V and 7 bases at J, leaving 9 bases unmatched. This CDR3 comprises 13 residues. Here the CDR3 reads CASGLQGAREQYF. The CDR3 coding sequence is TGTGCCAGCGGACTACAGGGGGCGCGAGAGCAGTACTTC.